The 17 T cell receptor beta chains presented below share a single source sample, sequenced in a study of early T cells in non-severe SARS-CoV-2 infection. One entry per CDR3 protein, called by TCRdb with MiXCR from the 5' RACE reads. Of roughly 31,000 distinct CDR3 sequences in the sample, approximately 4.6% were seen once. The sample was whole blood. These receptors came from an adult who was a healthcare worker with PCR-confirmed SARS-CoV-2 infection or an uninfected control (not recorded which).

The chain is built from TRBV2 and TRBJ1-1; the D is unclear. This CDR3 has 13 amino acids. From germline, CDR1 is SNHLY and CDR2 FYNNEI. Trimming stripped 4 bases from V and 1 base from J, with 7 bases between. The chain's CDR3 is CASSGMENTEAFF. The DNA for the CDR3 is TGTGCCAGCAGTGGGATGGAGAACACTGAAGCTTTCTTT. Full variable domain (outside the CDR3, taken from reference TRBV2 and TRBJ1-1): EPEVTQTPSHQVTQMGQEVILRCVPISNHLYFYWYRQILGQKVEFLVSFYNNEISEKSEIFDDQFSVERPDGSNFTLKIRSTKLEDSAMYFCASSGMENTEAFFGQGTRLTVV.

Many counts were recorded for this clonotype. This chain connects TRBV6-6 to TRBJ2-5; D is undetermined. Trimming cost V 0 bases and J 2 bases, with 7 bases left between them. Germline loops: CDR1 MNHNY, CDR2 SVGAGI (reference sequence). The CDR3 is 14 residues long. The CDR3, as DNA: TGTGCCAGCAGTTACTCGGGATCACAAGAGACCCAGTACTTC. Protein sequence: CASSYSGSQETQYF.

This clonotype was observed a handful of times. V is TRBV20-1 and J is TRBJ2-4, with D tentatively TRBD1 or TRBD2 (5 bases each). The V gene lost 4 bases and the J gene lost 1 base, with 17 bases spanning the gap. The V gene's germline CDR1 is DFQATT and CDR2 SNEGSKA (reference sequence). This CDR3 comprises 16 residues. The CDR3 loop reads CSAIRRGAEAKNIQYF. For the CDR3, the DNA is TGCAGTGCTATACGTCGAGGGGCCGAGGCCAAAAACATTCAGTACTTC.

V usage is TRBV5-1 and J usage is TRBJ2-2; 10 bases match TRBD2. The ends lost 0 bases at V and 6 bases at J; junction bases unmatched: 2. The length of the CDR3 is 15 residues. Looked up from germline, CDR1 is SGHRS and CDR2 is YFSETQ. In DNA, the CDR3 is TGCGCCAGCAGCTTGGTAGCGGGAGGAGCCGGGGAGCTGTTTTTT. Translation: CASSLVAGGAGELFF.

This clonotype has at least ten counts. This chain connects TRBV12-3 or TRBV12-4 to TRBJ1-6; no reliable D call. The V and J ends lost 1 base and 4 bases respectively, with 5 bases between them. The length of the CDR3 is 14 residues. This CDR3 is CASSLGQYNSPLHF. DNA for the CDR3: TGTGCCAGCAGTTTAGGCCAGTATAATTCACCCCTCCACTTT.

This clonotype was counted many times. V is TRBV7-2 and J is TRBJ1-1; D remains ambiguous. V dropped 3 bases and J dropped 1 base, with 9 bases sitting between them. The germline CDR1 and CDR2 sequences are SGHTA and FQGNSA. CDR3 length equals 14 residues. In nucleotides, the CDR3 is TGTGCCAGCAGCTTTGTTAGCGGGAACACTGAAGCTTTCTTT. It codes for CASSFVSGNTEAFF.

This clonotype was detected many times. The DNA of the CDR3 is TGTGCCAGCAGCTTGTCAGCGTTGGGACCGAACCCCGAGCAGTACTTC. Translated, it gives CASSLSALGPNPEQYF. V usage is TRBV3-1 and J usage is TRBJ2-7; either TRBD1 or TRBD2 may fit D (5 bases each). Germline V gives CDR1 LGHDT, CDR2 YNNKEL (reference sequence). Trimming cost V 5 bases and J 6 bases, with 23 bases left between them. This CDR3 has 16 amino acids.

Many counts were recorded for this clonotype. J is TRBJ2-3 and V is TRBV27; possible D gene TRBD2, 5 bases. CDR3 size: 16 residues. Germline V CDR1 and CDR2: MNHEY, SMNVEV (reference sequence). V dropped 2 bases and J dropped 2 bases, with 14 bases sitting between them. CDR3 nucleotide sequence: TGTGCCAGCAGTTTAGGACTGGATCCGATCACAGATACGCAGTATTTT. This gives the protein CASSLGLDPITDTQYF.

The chain links TRBV7-9 to TRBJ2-7; perhaps TRBD2 as D (6 bases). The V and J ends lost 4 bases and 3 bases respectively, with 13 bases between them. The CDR3 sequence is 14 residues long. CDR1 SEHNR and CDR2 FQNEAQ come from the germline V gene (reference sequence). CDR3 in amino acids: CASSSAGTVYEQYF. Written as DNA, the CDR3 is TGTGCCAGCAGCTCCGCCGGGACTGTCTACGAGCAGTACTTC. The whole variable domain, remainder taken from reference TRBV7-9 and TRBJ2-7, is DTGVSQNPRHKITKRGQNVTFRCDPISEHNRLYWYRQTLGQGPEFLTYFQNEAQLEKSRLLSDRFSAERPKGSFSTLEIQRTEQGDSAMYLCASSSAGTVYEQYFGPGTRLTVT.

There are a few counts of this clonotype. V and J are TRBV9 and TRBJ2-1, with 11 bases fitting TRBD1. The CDR3 consists of 16 residues. Trimming at V came to 4 bases and at J to 0 bases, leaving 3 bases not matched to a gene. CDR1 and CDR2 (germline): SGDLS, YYNGEE. The CDR3 nucleotides read TGTGCCAGCAGCAAAGGACAGGGGGCCTCCTACAATGAGCAGTTCTTC. Translating it yields CASSKGQGASYNEQFF. The full variable domain, rest sourced from reference TRBV9 and TRBJ2-1, is DSGVTQTPKHLITATGQRVTLRCSPRSGDLSVYWYQQSLDQGLQFLIQYYNGEERAKGNILERFSAQQFPDLHSELNLSSLELGDSALYFCASSKGQGASYNEQFFGPGTRLTVL.

This clonotype was seen more than once but under ten times. The chain joins TRBV20-1 to TRBJ2-2; D unclear. This CDR3 spans 13 amino acids. V lost 6 bases to trimming and J lost 0 bases, with 8 bases between them. The germline V gene encodes CDR1 DFQATT and CDR2 SNEGSKA (reference sequence). Here the CDR3 reads CSASDTNTGELFF. The CDR3 nucleotides are TGCAGTGCCTCCGACACGAACACCGGGGAGCTGTTTTTT.

Many counts were recorded for this clonotype. The gene calls are TRBV6-2 or TRBV6-3 and TRBJ1-2, with 10 bases fitting TRBD1. The CDR3 runs 15 residues. V trimming: 0 bases; J trimming: 5 bases; junction bases outside the gene matches: 3. Germline CDR1 reads MNHEY; CDR2 reads SVGEGT. CDR3 amino acids: CASSYSTGGVYGYTF. Here the CDR3 DNA reads TGTGCCAGCAGTTACTCGACAGGGGGCGTTTATGGCTACACCTTC.

This clonotype has a count of ten or more. V and J are TRBV5-1 and TRBJ2-1; 8 positions agree with TRBD1. Per the germline V gene, CDR1 is SGHRS and CDR2 is YFSETQ. The CDR3 spans 16 residues. Germline trimming cut 5 bases from V and 1 base from J; bases unmatched to any gene: 8. CDR3 in DNA: TGCGCCAGCAGATCAGGGGGCGGCGGGTCCTACAATGAGCAGTTCTTC. It codes for CASRSGGGGSYNEQFF.

The J gene is TRBJ2-4, the V gene TRBV11-2; a weak D match, TRBD1 (5 bases). The length of the CDR3 is 12 residues. The V gene lost 9 bases and the J gene lost 6 bases, with 12 bases spanning the gap. Germline CDR1 is SGHAT and CDR2 is FQNNGV. The CDR3 region has the DNA TGTGCCAGTGGGCCAGGGTTAAACATTCAGTACTTC. Translated, it gives CASGPGLNIQYF.

This clonotype was counted at least ten times. The V and J genes are TRBV4-1 and TRBJ2-2; 10 bases agree with TRBD2. The CDR3 covers 18 residues. Germline CDR1 reads MGHRA; CDR2 reads YSYEKL. The J segment lost 6 bases and the V segment lost 8 bases, leaving 18 bases of the junction unmatched. In nucleotides, the CDR3 is TGCGCCAGCTGGGGGGGCCTAGCGGGAGCCCAGGGCGCCGGGGAGCTGTTTTTT. Its protein product is CASWGGLAGAQGAGELFF.

This clonotype was found many times. This sequence joins TRBV20-1 and TRBJ2-1; unclear D gene. The CDR3 sequence is 14 residues long. V shed 3 bases and J shed 8 bases, with 17 bases lying between them. From germline, CDR1 is DFQATT and CDR2 SNEGSKA (reference sequence). CDR3 DNA sequence: TGCAGTGCTAGTCCCCTCGAACCTGGGGATGAGCAGTTCTTC. It specifies CSASPLEPGDEQFF.

This clonotype ranks as medium-sized (0.01 to 0.1%). This chain uses TRBV19 with TRBJ2-4, with D unclear. CDR3 length equals 11 residues. Germline V lookup: CDR1 LNHDA, CDR2 SQIVND (reference sequence). V lost 3 bases and J 9 bases, leaving 6 bases between the germline ends. The DNA of the CDR3 is TGTGCCAGTAGTATGAGTGCCATTCAGTACTTC. As protein: CASSMSAIQYF.